The TCR beta chain under discussion was sequenced for a study of CD8 T cells in Susac syndrome (dated by TCRdb to about 2019). With respect to the entire study: Repertoire sequencing was used to test whether CD8+ T cell activation and differentiation in Susac syndrome was antigen driven. CD8+ T cell repertoire clonality was compared between about a dozen healthy donors, approximately 14 Susac syndrome patients and 15 multiple sclerosis patients. Overall results and qualifications from the work: The number of individuals in the TCR sequencing and HLA analysis was recognized as being relatively small.

Peripheral blood CD8+ and CD4+ T cells from healthy donors, Susac syndrome patients and multiple sclerosis patients were profiled by high-throughput TCR beta sequencing. Treatment-naive patients with stable or active relapsing-remitting disease fulfilling revised McDonald criteria were used as multiple sclerosis controls. Bulk CD8+ and CD4+ T cells were purified by magnetic negative isolation, whereas CD8+ TEMRA cells were enriched by FACS. Blood was collected in EDTA tubes and processed within 24 hours, with PBMCs isolated through density gradient centrifugation. PBMCs intended for TCR sequencing were frozen in liquid nitrogen and were later thawed in a 37 degrees C water bath. Purity of sorted or isolated CD4+, CD8+ and CD8+ TEMRA cells was at least 90%. Notes on this clonotype: Its recognized antigen is unknown. Within one base of it there is no much larger clone, and no base qualities were kept.

RNA was extracted with the RNeasy kit and roughly 0.45 to 1 ug was reverse transcribed using random hexamers. The immunoSEQ multiplex PCR assay, covering 54 Vbeta and 13 Jbeta segments, was used to amplify TCR beta CDR3 regions. To correct PCR amplification bias, a synthetic template baseline was used for both primer optimization and computational correction. The published analysis was carried out like this. Reads were annotated to V, D and J genes according to IMGT and were analyzed with immunoSEQ Analyzer, with only productive sequences retained. Clonality was computed as one minus Shannon entropy normalized by log2 of the number of productive unique sequences. Public and private clones were assessed among the 100 most prevalent clones of each patient and control. Susac-specific clones were defined as absent from healthy and MS cohorts, around 970 published viral clones and other ImmuneACCESS disease sequences. TCRdb reanalyzed the raw reads on its own, using fastp at Q25 for trimming and MiXCR for clone calling, and kept in-frame beta chains. Here each entry gathers all rows of one CDR3 protein and keeps the most common genes and DNA. These V and J calls rely on TCRdb rather than the paper's analysis. Within this sample are some 110,000 distinct CDR3 sequences, with approximately 93% of them counted one time only. Approximately 0.3% of the sample is held by the ten biggest clonotypes.

The germline V gene supplies CDR1 MGHDK and CDR2 SYGVNS. Deletion took 1 base off V and 7 bases off J, with a span of 16 bases between the germline ends. The CDR3 numbers 15 residues from cysteine through phenylalanine. Of all the DNA, just the CDR3 is kept, 45 bases in frame from base 1. The source is a human donor with multiple sclerosis. The sequence links TRBV25-1 to TRBJ1-2; TRBD1 could be the D gene, as 5 bases match. The sample consisted of CD8+ T cells from PBMCs. The CDR3 region: CASSEWGGEGTGYTF. The DNA sequence follows: TGTGCCAGCAGTGAATGGGGTGGCGAGGGGACTGGCTACACCTTC.